Following are 6 T cell receptor beta chains from one sample sequenced in a study of identical twins. TCRdb fed the 5' RACE reads into MiXCR, producing one record per CDR3 protein. Among 470,000 or so distinct CDR3 sequences listed, roughly 24% were seen once. These data were also reused for a study on T cells expressing NK-cell markers.

The sample consisted of CD4+ T cells sorted from blood. These receptors all stem from a woman in her late teens or twenties in good health.

V usage is TRBV9 and J usage is TRBJ2-1; D might be TRBD2 (6 bases). The CDR3 has 12 amino acids. Per the germline V gene, CDR1 is SGDLS and CDR2 is YYNGEE. Trimming left V 5 bases short and J 11 bases short, with 14 bases between. The CDR3 reads CASSSRDSKQFF. CDR3 DNA: TGTGCCAGCAGTTCACGGGACTCGAAGCAGTTCTTC.

This clonotype was observed a handful of times. This chain links TRBV20-1 with TRBJ1-5; D remains unclear. The germline gives CDR1 DFQATT, CDR2 SNEGSKA (reference sequence). The CDR3 spans 14 residues. V shed 2 bases and J shed 2 bases, with 10 bases lying between them. CDR3 sequence: CSARPGGGNQPQHF. The CDR3 DNA reads TGCAGTGCTAGACCAGGCGGGGGCAATCAGCCCCAGCATTTT.

The V call is TRBV7-9, the J call TRBJ2-1, with D hard to call. Germline-derived CDR1 and CDR2 are SEHNR and FQNEAQ (reference sequence). With 2 bases removed from V and 4 bases from J, the gap between germline ends came to 9 bases. This CDR3 is 14 amino acids long. This CDR3 is CASSLTASYNEQFF. The CDR3 nucleotides are TGTGCCAGCAGCTTAACGGCCAGTTACAATGAGCAGTTCTTC. Variable domain in full (rest from reference TRBV7-9 and TRBJ2-1): DTGVSQNPRHKITKRGQNVTFRCDPISEHNRLYWYRQTLGQGPEFLTYFQNEAQLEKSRLLSDRFSAERPKGSFSTLEIQRTEQGDSAMYLCASSLTASYNEQFFGPGTRLTVL.

There are a few counts of this clonotype. The chain joins TRBV5-1 to TRBJ1-2, with TRBD1 identical over 10 bases. With 3 bases clipped from V and 4 bases from J, the junction kept 6 bases outside the gene matches. The CDR3 extends over 15 amino acids. From germline, CDR1 is SGHRS and CDR2 YFSETQ. The CDR3 region has the DNA TGCGCCAGCAGCTCCTCGACAGGGGGCAGCTATGGCTACACCTTC. Translating gives CASSSSTGGSYGYTF.

The J gene is TRBJ2-5, the V gene TRBV11-2, with 7 bases fitting TRBD2. The CDR3 has 15 residues. The germline V gene has CDR1 SGHAT and CDR2 FQNNGV. With 0 bases clipped from V and 7 bases from J, the junction kept 8 bases outside the gene matches. CDR3 region: CASSLDRTGEGTQYF. The CDR3 DNA follows: TGTGCCAGCAGCTTAGATCGCACGGGGGAGGGGACCCAGTACTTC.

This clonotype has just a few counts. This sequence joins TRBV11-2 and TRBJ2-3; tentatively, D is TRBD2 (5 bases). The CDR3 totals 15 residues. Germline V gene sequence: CDR1 SGHAT, CDR2 FQNNGV. V was pared by 4 bases and J by 4 bases, with 15 bases between. The CDR3 loop is CASSSIASHSDTQYF. DNA for the CDR3: TGTGCCAGCAGCTCGATAGCTAGCCACTCAGATACGCAGTATTTT. Complete variable domain (other parts from reference TRBV11-2 and TRBJ2-3): EAGVAQSPRYKIIEKRQSVAFWCNPISGHATLYWYQQILGQGPKLLIQFQNNGVVDDSQLPKDRFSAERLKGVDSTLKIQPAKLEDSAVYLCASSSIASHSDTQYFGPGTRLTVL.